The clone carrying this T cell receptor beta chain was seen repeatedly, ten times or more. Indicated time point: newly diagnosed GD, antithyroid drugs for less than 3 months. The authors made the TCR library using RNA they extracted from PBMCs. Combining iRepertoire HTBI primers with Arm-PCR of CDR3 regions, the authors built TCR beta libraries. TCRdb itself ran the multiplex PCR reads through MiXCR, one entry per CDR3 protein. The repertoire has 300,000 to 400,000 distinct CDR3 sequences, about a sixth of them found once; the top ten carry 30%. This sample is drawn from a study of regulatory T cells in long-lasting Graves disease. Turning to the study itself: Graves' patients diagnosed newly had used antithyroid drugs under 3 months.

This same sample was also taken into another study, of T cells in Graves' hyperthyroidism and ophthalmopathy.

Sequences were derived from peripheral blood mononuclear cells (PBMCs), sampled at new diagnosis, from a patient treated with antithyroid drugs. The sequence was collected from a man aged 35-49 years with Graves disease.

The CDR3 is CASSELFGANVLTF. CDR3 in DNA: TGTGCCAGCAGTGAACTATTTGGGGCCAACGTCCTGACTTTC. The chain uses TRBV2 and TRBJ2-6; D not resolved. Germline CDR1 and CDR2: SNHLY and FYNNEI. This CDR3 spans 14 amino acids. Trimming cost V 2 bases and J 3 bases, with 5 bases left between them.